This TCR beta chain was recovered during a study of blood T cell repertoires in COVID-19. Looking at the study overall: Nucleic acid was either cDNA or gDNA, and it came from T cells, B-cell-depleted T cells, or PBMCs.

This clone was counted many times. Here immunoSEQ multiplex PCR was the method, and the copy in TCRdb shows in-frame clones only, minus some. Of some 120,000 clones listed, 80% to 90% are singletons. Between the trimmed V and J ends, which lost 4 bases and 7 bases, there was a span of 11 bases. There are 12 residues in the CDR3. CDR1 and CDR2 from the germline V gene are SGHDT and YYEEEE. This chain connects TRBV5-6 to TRBJ2-5; D is possibly TRBD1 (5 bases). Sequencing input: peripheral blood. The clonotype comes from a human donor in a cohort sampled during active COVID-19. The CDR3 region is CASSQGVLTQYF. CDR3 nucleotides: TGTGCCAGCAGCCAAGGGGTGTTGACCCAGTACTTC.